The 9 T cell receptor beta chains below were found in one sample sequenced in a study of T cell responses to AZD1222 COVID-19 vaccine. The repertoire was sequenced with immunoSEQ multiplex PCR; TCRdb's copy has only in-frame clones and lacks some. This table holds more than 85,000 clones, 85% to 90% found once. The sequenced sample was peripheral blood, obtained on day 0 of AZD1222 vaccination. These receptors were obtained from an adult in good health.

The rearrangement joins TRBV9 to TRBJ2-1, with 9 bases matching TRBD2. Germline CDR1 reads SGDLS; CDR2 reads YYNGEE. J was trimmed by 4 bases and V by 1 base; bases with no gene match: 6. The CDR3 sequence is 16 residues long. In DNA form, the CDR3 reads TGTGCCAGCAGCGTACGTTTTAGCGGGGGATACAATGAGCAGTTCTTC. Translated: CASSVRFSGGYNEQFF.

The chain links TRBV27 to TRBJ2-4; D is tentatively TRBD1 or TRBD2 (5 bases each). This CDR3 has 15 residues. Trimming removed 5 bases from V and 3 bases from J, with 14 bases in between. Germline CDR1 reads MNHEY; CDR2 reads SMNVEV (reference sequence). For the CDR3, the DNA is TGTGCCAGCAGTGGGGGTACCCTCTTCAAAAACATTCAGTACTTC. It specifies CASSGGTLFKNIQYF.

The CDR3 nucleotides read TGTGCCAGCAGCTTGGTCGGACAGTCCCTAGCCAAAAACATTCAGTACTTC. Translated: CASSLVGQSLAKNIQYF. This chain uses TRBV5-8 with TRBJ2-4; D is perhaps TRBD1 (6 bases). Trimming took 0 bases from V and 0 from J, leaving 13 bases between them. CDR1 SGHTS and CDR2 YDEGEE come from the germline V gene. The CDR3 is 17 amino acids.

The V and J genes are TRBV18 and TRBJ2-1; 12 bases agree with TRBD2. This CDR3 contains 16 residues. V was pared by 3 bases and J by 10 bases, with 10 bases of the junction left unmatched. The germline V gene has CDR1 KGHSH and CDR2 LQKENI. The CDR3 here is CASSPQTSGGPREQFF. CDR3 DNA sequence: TGTGCCAGCTCACCGCAGACTAGCGGGGGCCCCCGGGAGCAGTTCTTC.

This clone has just a few counts. V and J are TRBV19 and TRBJ2-5; TRBD1 agrees at 7 bases. This CDR3 is 15 amino acids long. The ends lost 5 bases at V and 2 bases at J; junction bases unmatched: 8. Germline V CDR1 and CDR2: LNHDA, SQIVND (reference sequence). CDR3 residues: CASSGSGTVQETQYF. The CDR3 region has the DNA TGTGCCAGTAGTGGTTCCGGGACAGTTCAAGAGACCCAGTACTTC.

The chain's CDR3 is CAIRSGTSGSTYNEQFF. For the CDR3, the DNA is TGTGCCATCAGATCCGGGACTAGCGGGAGTACCTACAATGAGCAGTTCTTC. V usage is TRBV10-3 and J usage is TRBJ2-1, with 14 positions matching TRBD2. Germline V gene data show CDR1 as ENHRY and CDR2 as SYGVKD. V dropped 6 bases and J dropped 2; count of bases not matched to a gene: 6. The CDR3 sequence is 17 residues long.

The chain recombines TRBV14 with TRBJ1-2; a possible D gene is TRBD1 (6 bases). Per germline, CDR1 SGHDN and CDR2 FVKESK. Trimming removed 4 bases from V and 3 bases from J, with 12 bases in between. This CDR3 has 14 amino acids. The CDR3 region is CASSRQAGDYGYTF. In nucleotides, the CDR3 is TGTGCCAGCAGCCGACAGGCAGGCGACTATGGCTACACCTTC.

This clone has just one count. The chain couples TRBV5-1 to TRBJ1-2, with unresolved D. There are 15 residues in the CDR3. The V gene lost 1 base and the J gene lost 0 bases, with 10 bases spanning the gap. Germline CDR1 is SGHRS and CDR2 is YFSETQ. As DNA, the CDR3 is TGCGCCAGCAGCTTGAGGCGGGCTACTAACTATGGCTACACCTTC. It translates to CASSLRRATNYGYTF.

The V gene is TRBV5-1, the J gene TRBJ2-2; maybe TRBD1 (5 bases). This CDR3 is built from 16 residues. CDR1 SGHRS and CDR2 YFSETQ come from the germline V gene. Between the trimmed V and J ends, which lost 4 bases and 3 bases, there was a span of 16 bases. CDR3 in amino acids: CASSREKGLDTGELFF. CDR3 sequence (DNA): TGCGCCAGCAGCCGAGAGAAGGGGCTGGACACCGGGGAGCTGTTTTTT.